This T cell receptor beta chain stems from a study of blood T cell repertoires in COVID-19. Study overall: The samples span acute and convalescent COVID-19 from the United States, Italy and Spain.

Germline CDR1 SGHAT, CDR2 FQNNGV. CDR3 length: 16 residues. Produced via immunoSEQ multiplex PCR; TCRdb's table is partial and in-frame only. The sample shows approximately 260,000 clones, nearly 90% of them seen only once. This clonotype originated in a woman aged 55-69 years with COVID-19, enrolled during active disease. Material: peripheral blood. The chain is built from TRBV11-2 and TRBJ1-3; D is ambiguous. Judging by the DNA end, TRBJ2-2 fits better; the J call may be wrong. The CDR3 sequence is CASSLVSGPNTGELFF. The CDR3 DNA sequence: TGTGCCAGCAGCTTAGTTTCAGGACCGAACACCGGGGAGCTGTTTTTT.